The 22 T cell receptor beta chains below were found in one sample sequenced in a study of blood T cell repertoires in COVID-19 (TCRdb year 2020). Library prep was done by the immunoSEQ multiplex PCR assay. Not all clones reach the TCRdb copy of this immuneACCESS table, which keeps in-frame sequences only. Checked studies attribute under half of the gap to unresolved V genes and leave the rest unexplained. In this sample the table shows approximately 74,000 clones, around 80% of which occur a single time. Clones ranked in the top ten supply around 4.8% of the sample. Sequencing was done on a sample of peripheral blood. These receptors originate from a woman at least 80 years old with active or convalescent COVID-19.

The rearrangement links TRBV28 to TRBJ2-5; the D is unclear. Germline lookup yields CDR1 MDHEN and CDR2 SYDVKM. The V gene lost 4 bases and the J gene lost 0 bases, with 15 bases spanning the gap. CDR3 size: 16 residues. CDR3 residues: CASSSRHNADQETQYF. CDR3 DNA sequence: TGTGCCAGCAGTTCGAGACACAACGCAGACCAAGAGACCCAGTACTTC.

The chain is built from TRBV5-6 and TRBJ2-3, with D possibly TRBD2 on 6 matching bases. The CDR3 has 15 residues. CDR1 and CDR2 (germline): SGHDT, YYEEEE. The germline V and J ends were trimmed by 4 bases and 2 bases, with 14 bases remaining between them. The CDR3 sequence: CASSPYGGYTDTQYF. In nucleotides, the CDR3 is TGTGCCAGCAGCCCCTATGGGGGGTACACAGATACGCAGTATTTT. The full variable domain, rest sourced from reference TRBV5-6 and TRBJ2-3, is DAGVTQSPTHLIKTRGQQVTLRCSPKSGHDTVSWYQQALGQGPQFIFQYYEEEERQRGNFPDRFSGHQFPNYSSELNVNALLLGDSALYLCASSPYGGYTDTQYFGPGTRLTVL.

This clone has more than one count but fewer than ten. V is TRBV18 and J is TRBJ1-5; possibly TRBD1 for D (6 bases). Germline V lookup: CDR1 KGHSH, CDR2 LQKENI. The CDR3 consists of 13 residues. V was shortened by 1 base and J by 10 bases, with 11 bases between the two germline ends. CDR3 sequence: CASSPQDGTPQHF. CDR3 DNA sequence: TGTGCCAGCTCACCACAAGACGGGACACCCCAGCATTTT.

V is TRBV28 and J is TRBJ2-7; a weak D match, TRBD1 (6 bases). V lost 5 bases and J 2 bases, leaving 13 bases between the germline ends. CDR3 length: 14 residues. Germline CDR1 is MDHEN and CDR2 is SYDVKM. DNA of the CDR3: TGTGCCAGCAGTCCTGGACAGCACCCCTACGAGCAGTACTTC. Amino acid sequence: CASSPGQHPYEQYF. The full variable domain, completed using reference TRBV28 and TRBJ2-7, is DVKVTQSSRYLVKRTGEKVFLECVQDMDHENMFWYRQDPGLGLRLIYFSYDVKMKEKGDIPEGYSVSREKKERFSLILESASTNQTSMYLCASSPGQHPYEQYFGPGTRLTVT.

The CDR3 loop reads CASSIADTQYF. The CDR3 nucleotides read TGTGCCAGCTCAATCGCAGATACGCAGTATTTT. This chain links TRBV18 with TRBJ2-3; no reliable D call. With 5 bases removed from V and 4 bases from J, the gap between germline ends came to 4 bases. The CDR3 is made up of 11 amino acids. The germline V gene has CDR1 KGHSH and CDR2 LQKENI. Combining the CDR3 with reference TRBV18 and TRBJ2-3 gives the whole variable domain NAGVMQNPRHLVRRRGQEARLRCSPMKGHSHVYWYRQLPEEGLKFMVYLQKENIIDESGMPKERFSAEFPKEGPSILRIQQVVRGDSAAYFCASSIADTQYFGPGTRLTVL.

This clone is a singleton in its sample. The chain links TRBV19 to TRBJ1-2, with 8 bases lining up with TRBD1. V was pared by 10 bases and J by 8 bases, with 15 bases of the junction left unmatched. Looked up from germline, CDR1 is LNHDA and CDR2 is SQIVND (reference sequence). CDR3 size: 14 residues. CDR3 nucleotide sequence: TGTGCCACCGCGGGACAGGCGGGCTGGGGAGGCTACACCTTC. Amino acids: CATAGQAGWGGYTF.

This chain uses TRBV6-2 or TRBV6-3 with TRBJ1-6; D call uncertain. Germline V gene lookup returns CDR1 MNHEY and CDR2 SVGEGT. The CDR3 runs 15 residues. V gave up 2 bases and J gave up 7 bases, with 12 bases separating them. The CDR3 is CASSYMGRENSPLHF. The DNA for the CDR3 is TGTGCCAGCAGTTACATGGGCCGGGAGAATTCACCCCTCCACTTT.

V and J are TRBV29-1 and TRBJ1-1; possible D gene TRBD1, 6 bases. CDR1 SQVTM and CDR2 ANQGSEA come from the germline V gene. V was pared by 4 bases and J by 1 base, with 13 bases between. This CDR3 spans 14 amino acids. The CDR3 here is CSVATVQGNTEAFF. In nucleotides, the CDR3 is TGCAGCGTTGCAACCGTACAGGGGAACACTGAAGCTTTCTTT.

The V gene is TRBV5-4, the J gene TRBJ2-1; D uncertain. The V end lost 0 bases, the J end lost 0 bases, and 7 bases lay between the germline ends. The CDR3 sequence is 15 residues long. Per the germline V gene, CDR1 is SGHNT and CDR2 is YYREEE (reference sequence). CDR3 bases: TGTGCCAGCAGCTTGGATGGCAGCTCCTACAATGAGCAGTTCTTC. Translation: CASSLDGSSYNEQFF. Full variable domain (remainder filled in from reference TRBV5-4 and TRBJ2-1): ETGVTQSPTHLIKTRGQQVTLRCSSQSGHNTVSWYQQALGQGPQFIFQYYREEENGRGNFPPRFSGLQFPNYSSELNVNALELDDSALYLCASSLDGSSYNEQFFGPGTRLTVL.

This clone was seen a few times. V usage is TRBV30 and J usage is TRBJ2-2; D perhaps matches TRBD2 (5 bases). CDR1 GTSNPN and CDR2 SVGIG come from the germline V gene (reference sequence). The CDR3 has 14 amino acids. Trimming stripped 0 bases from V and 4 bases from J, with 9 bases between. The CDR3 DNA follows: TGTGCCTGGAGTGTACGAGGGCTCACCGGGGAGCTGTTTTTT. The encoded protein is CAWSVRGLTGELFF.

The rearrangement links TRBV29-1 to TRBJ2-1, with 7 nucleotides matching TRBD2. This CDR3 contains 12 residues. V was clipped by 4 bases and J by 7 bases; unmatched bases: 4. In germline, CDR1 is SQVTM, CDR2 ANQGSEA. CDR3: CSVGSGENEQFF. The CDR3 coding sequence is TGCAGCGTTGGGAGCGGGGAAAATGAGCAGTTCTTC.

The gene calls are TRBV5-6 and TRBJ1-2; 7 nucleotides match TRBD1. The CDR3 runs 14 residues. The germline gives CDR1 SGHDT, CDR2 YYEEEE. With 3 bases clipped from V and 4 bases from J, the junction kept 6 bases outside the gene matches. The CDR3 bases are TGTGCCAGCAGCTCGTACAGGGGAGGCTATGGCTACACCTTC. Its translation is CASSSYRGGYGYTF.

The chain employs TRBV6-5 and TRBJ1-5; D gene unclear. V dropped 0 bases and J dropped 4 bases, with 4 bases sitting between them. There are 13 residues in the CDR3. Germline loops: CDR1 MNHEY, CDR2 SVGAGI. CDR3 coding DNA: TGTGCCAGCAGTTACTCGAGGAATCAGCCCCAGCATTTT. It yields the protein CASSYSRNQPQHF.

This chain links TRBV30 with TRBJ2-6, with 8 bases matching TRBD1. The CDR3 contains 17 residues. Germline V gives CDR1 GTSNPN, CDR2 SVGIG (reference sequence). The junction had 6 bases not matched to a gene; V was cut back by 2 bases and J by 0 bases. This chain's CDR3 is CAWSRQGSSSGANVLTF. The DNA for the CDR3 is TGTGCCTGGAGTAGACAGGGGAGTAGCTCTGGGGCCAACGTCCTGACTTTC.

In DNA, the CDR3 is TGTGCCAGCACCCCCAGATATGGCTATGGCTACACCTTC. Translation: CASTPRYGYGYTF. The J gene is TRBJ1-2, the V gene TRBV6-6; D remains ambiguous. V was pared by 7 bases and J by 4 bases, with 13 bases between. Germline CDR1 and CDR2: MNHNY and SVGAGI (reference sequence). There are 13 residues in the CDR3.

The chain uses TRBV6-5 and TRBJ1-1; D call uncertain. The CDR3 has 15 amino acids. The germline gives CDR1 MNHEY, CDR2 SVGAGI. The V end was cut by 2 bases, the J end by 3 bases, with 13 bases between. CDR3 in amino acids: CASSYHGVRDTEAFF. DNA of the CDR3: TGTGCCAGCAGTTACCACGGGGTGAGGGACACTGAAGCTTTCTTT.

This sequence joins TRBV28 and TRBJ1-6, with 9 bases lining up with TRBD1. Germline CDR1 and CDR2: MDHEN and SYDVKM. This CDR3 is 16 amino acids long. V was pared by 8 bases and J by 10 bases, with 15 bases of the junction left unmatched. CDR3 protein: CASGMIRGQGSSPLHF. CDR3 nucleotides: TGTGCCAGCGGGATGATCAGAGGACAGGGGAGCTCACCCCTCCACTTT.

The CDR3 sequence: CASSYTGTSGETQYF. CDR3 bases: TGTGCCAGCAGTTACACAGGGACTAGCGGAGAGACCCAGTACTTC. J is TRBJ2-5 and V is TRBV6-2 or TRBV6-3; 11 positions agree with TRBD2. Germline V gene data show CDR1 as MNHEY and CDR2 as SVGEGT. With 2 bases clipped from V and 4 bases from J, the junction kept 3 bases outside the gene matches. The CDR3 loop spans 15 amino acids.

The V call is TRBV5-1, the J call TRBJ1-6; the match to TRBD1 covers 7 bases. In germline, CDR1 is SGHRS, CDR2 YFSETQ. The CDR3 extends over 16 amino acids. V trimming: 7 bases; J trimming: 9 bases; junction bases outside the gene matches: 16. The CDR3: CASGSGIGGASSPLHF. The CDR3 nucleotides read TGCGCCAGCGGTTCGGGAATAGGGGGCGCCTCTTCACCCCTCCACTTT.

On this clone: One end of the junction varies from germline; a read error may be responsible. The chain recombines TRBV5-8 with TRBJ2-1, with D possibly TRBD1 on 6 matching bases. CDR1 and CDR2 (germline): SGHTS, YDEGEE. CDR3 size: 12 residues. CDR3 in DNA: TGTGCCAGCAGCCTTTGGCAAGGGGGTGGGGTCTTC. It specifies CASSLWQGGGVF.

The chain combines TRBV7-3 with TRBJ2-1; 10 nucleotides agree with TRBD2. There are 15 residues in the CDR3. V trimming: 2 bases; J trimming: 9 bases; junction bases outside the gene matches: 7. Germline V gene lookup returns CDR1 SGHTA and CDR2 FQGTGA. The CDR3 region has the DNA TGTGCCAGCAGCTTAGGAAGCGGGAGGGCCCCTGAGCAGTTCTTC. Residues: CASSLGSGRAPEQFF.

The rearrangement joins TRBV7-2 to TRBJ1-5; 7 bases are shared with TRBD1. J was trimmed by 6 bases and V by 1 base; bases with no gene match: 12. The CDR3 contains 17 residues. Germline CDR1 is SGHTA and CDR2 is FQGNSA. For the CDR3, the DNA is TGTGCCAGCAGCTTAGACCGACAGGGAGTGGGTTCTCAGCCCCAGCATTTT. It is translated as CASSLDRQGVGSQPQHF.